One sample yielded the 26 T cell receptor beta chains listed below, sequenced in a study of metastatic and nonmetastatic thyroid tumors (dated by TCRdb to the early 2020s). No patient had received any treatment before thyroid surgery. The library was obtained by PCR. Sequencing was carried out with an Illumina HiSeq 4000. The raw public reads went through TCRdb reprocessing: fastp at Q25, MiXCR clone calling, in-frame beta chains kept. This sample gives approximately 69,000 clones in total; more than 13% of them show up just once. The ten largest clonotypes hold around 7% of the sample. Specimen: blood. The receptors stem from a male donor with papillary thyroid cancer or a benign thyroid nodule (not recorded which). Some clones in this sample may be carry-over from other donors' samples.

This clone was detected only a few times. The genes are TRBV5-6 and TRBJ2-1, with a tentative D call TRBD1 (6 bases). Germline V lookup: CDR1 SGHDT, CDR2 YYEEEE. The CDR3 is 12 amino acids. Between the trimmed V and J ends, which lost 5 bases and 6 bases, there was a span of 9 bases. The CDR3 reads CASSWTVNEQFF. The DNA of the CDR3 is TGTGCCAGCAGTTGGACAGTCAATGAGCAGTTCTTC.

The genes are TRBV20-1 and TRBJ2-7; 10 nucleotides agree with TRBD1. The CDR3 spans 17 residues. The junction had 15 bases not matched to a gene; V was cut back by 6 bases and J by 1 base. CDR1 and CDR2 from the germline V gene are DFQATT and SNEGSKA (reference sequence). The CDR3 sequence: CSARTGTGVLRSYEQYF. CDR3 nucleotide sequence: TGCAGTGCACGCACCGGGACAGGGGTGTTGAGGTCCTACGAGCAGTACTTC.

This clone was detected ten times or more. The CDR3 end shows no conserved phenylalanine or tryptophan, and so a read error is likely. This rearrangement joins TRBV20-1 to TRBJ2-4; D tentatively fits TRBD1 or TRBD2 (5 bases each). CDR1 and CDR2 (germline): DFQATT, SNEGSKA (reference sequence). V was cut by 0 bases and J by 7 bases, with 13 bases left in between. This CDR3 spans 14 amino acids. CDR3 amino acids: CSARDGVEGNIQYL. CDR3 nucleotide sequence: TGCAGTGCTAGAGATGGGGTAGAGGGGAACATTCAGTACCTC.

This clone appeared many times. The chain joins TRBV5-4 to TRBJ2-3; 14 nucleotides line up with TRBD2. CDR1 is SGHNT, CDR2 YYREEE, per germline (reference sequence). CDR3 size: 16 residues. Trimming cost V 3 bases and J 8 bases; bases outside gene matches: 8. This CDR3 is CASSSRGLAGGLTQYF. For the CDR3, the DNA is TGTGCCAGCAGCTCCAGAGGACTAGCGGGAGGCCTTACGCAGTATTTT.

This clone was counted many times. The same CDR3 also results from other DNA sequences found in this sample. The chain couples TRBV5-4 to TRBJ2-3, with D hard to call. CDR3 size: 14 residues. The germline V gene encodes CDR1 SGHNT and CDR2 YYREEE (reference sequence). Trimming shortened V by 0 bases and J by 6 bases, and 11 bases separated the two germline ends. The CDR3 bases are TGTGCCAGCAGCTTGGCGCAGGTTTGGGATACGCAGTATTTT. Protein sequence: CASSLAQVWDTQYF.

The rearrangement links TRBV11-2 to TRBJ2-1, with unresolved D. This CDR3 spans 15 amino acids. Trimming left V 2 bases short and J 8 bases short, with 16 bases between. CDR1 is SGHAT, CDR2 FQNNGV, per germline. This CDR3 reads CASSLQSTVMHEQFF. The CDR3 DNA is TGTGCCAGCAGCTTACAGTCAACAGTCATGCATGAGCAGTTCTTC.

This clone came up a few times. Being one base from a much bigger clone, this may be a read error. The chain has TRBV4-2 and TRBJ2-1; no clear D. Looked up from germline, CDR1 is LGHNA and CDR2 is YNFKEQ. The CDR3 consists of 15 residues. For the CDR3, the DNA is TGTGCCAGCAGCCCGGACGGGTCCTCCTACAATGAGCAGCTCTTC. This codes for CASSPDGSSYNEQLF.

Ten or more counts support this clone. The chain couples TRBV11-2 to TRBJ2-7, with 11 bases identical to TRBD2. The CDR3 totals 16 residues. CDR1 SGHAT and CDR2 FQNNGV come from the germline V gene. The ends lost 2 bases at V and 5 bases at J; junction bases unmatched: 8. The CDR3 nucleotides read TGTGCCAGCAGCTTAACAGTAGCGGGAGGGATCCACGAGCAGTACTTC. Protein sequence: CASSLTVAGGIHEQYF. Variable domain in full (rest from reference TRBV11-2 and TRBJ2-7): EAGVAQSPRYKIIEKRQSVAFWCNPISGHATLYWYQQILGQGPKLLIQFQNNGVVDDSQLPKDRFSAERLKGVDSTLKIQPAKLEDSAVYLCASSLTVAGGIHEQYFGPGTRLTVT.

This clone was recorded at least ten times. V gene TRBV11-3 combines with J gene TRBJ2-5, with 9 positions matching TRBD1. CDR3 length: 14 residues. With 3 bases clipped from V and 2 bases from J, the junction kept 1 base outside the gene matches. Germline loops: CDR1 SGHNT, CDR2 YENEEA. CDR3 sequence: CASSLGTGQETQYF. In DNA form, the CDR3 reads TGTGCCAGCAGCTTGGGGACAGGGCAAGAGACCCAGTACTTC.

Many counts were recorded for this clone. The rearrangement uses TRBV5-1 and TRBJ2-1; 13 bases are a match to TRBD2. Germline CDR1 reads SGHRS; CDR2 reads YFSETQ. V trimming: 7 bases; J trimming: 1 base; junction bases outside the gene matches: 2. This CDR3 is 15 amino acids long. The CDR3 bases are TGCGCCAGCTCGGGACTAGCGGGATCCTACAATGAGCAGTTCTTC. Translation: CASSGLAGSYNEQFF.

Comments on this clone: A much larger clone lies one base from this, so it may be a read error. The CDR3 loop is CSALGGGGSQETQYF. CDR3 bases: TGCAGTGCTTTAGGGGGTGGAGGGTCCCAAGAGACCCAGTACTTC. This chain uses TRBV20-1 with TRBJ2-5, with D possibly being TRBD1 or TRBD2 (6 bases each). V was shortened by 5 bases and J by 1 base, with 17 bases between the two germline ends. The CDR3 has 15 amino acids. CDR1 is DFQATT, CDR2 SNEGSKA, per germline (reference sequence).

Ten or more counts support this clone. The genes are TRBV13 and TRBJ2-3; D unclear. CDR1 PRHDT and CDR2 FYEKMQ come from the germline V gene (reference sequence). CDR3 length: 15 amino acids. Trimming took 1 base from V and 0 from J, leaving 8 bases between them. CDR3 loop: CASSLETPSTDTQYF. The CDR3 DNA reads TGTGCCAGCAGCTTAGAGACCCCTAGCACAGATACGCAGTATTTT.

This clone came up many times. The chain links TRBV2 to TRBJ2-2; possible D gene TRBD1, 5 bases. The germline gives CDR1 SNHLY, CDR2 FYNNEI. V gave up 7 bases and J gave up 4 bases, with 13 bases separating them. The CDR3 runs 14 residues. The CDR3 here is CASNTNRFTGELFF. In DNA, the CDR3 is TGTGCCAGCAACACTAACAGGTTCACCGGGGAGCTGTTTTTT.

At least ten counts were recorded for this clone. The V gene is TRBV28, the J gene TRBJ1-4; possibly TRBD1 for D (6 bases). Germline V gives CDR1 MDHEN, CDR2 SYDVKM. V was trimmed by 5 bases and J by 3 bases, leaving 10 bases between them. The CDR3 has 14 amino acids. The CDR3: CASSPGQSNEKLFF. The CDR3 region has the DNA TGTGCCAGCAGTCCCGGACAGTCTAATGAAAAACTGTTTTTT.

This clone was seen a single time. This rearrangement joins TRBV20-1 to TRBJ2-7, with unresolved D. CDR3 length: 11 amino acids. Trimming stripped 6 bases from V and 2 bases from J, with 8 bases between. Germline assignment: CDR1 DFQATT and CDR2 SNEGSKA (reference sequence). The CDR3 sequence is CSATSAYEQYF. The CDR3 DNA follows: TGCAGTGCCACGTCCGCCTACGAGCAGTACTTC.

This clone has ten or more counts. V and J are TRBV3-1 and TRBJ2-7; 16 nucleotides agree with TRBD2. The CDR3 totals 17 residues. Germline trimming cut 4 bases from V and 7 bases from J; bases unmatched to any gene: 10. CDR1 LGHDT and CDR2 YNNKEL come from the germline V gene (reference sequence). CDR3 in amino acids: CASSPGTSGRVNEEQYF. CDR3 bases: TGTGCCAGCAGCCCTGGGACTAGCGGGAGGGTGAATGAAGAGCAGTACTTC.

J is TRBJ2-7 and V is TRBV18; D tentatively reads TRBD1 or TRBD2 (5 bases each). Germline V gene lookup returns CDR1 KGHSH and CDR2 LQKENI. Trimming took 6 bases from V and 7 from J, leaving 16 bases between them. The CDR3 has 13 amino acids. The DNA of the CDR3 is TGTGCCAGCTCCGGGACCGCAGGGCGGGAGCAGTACTTC. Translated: CASSGTAGREQYF. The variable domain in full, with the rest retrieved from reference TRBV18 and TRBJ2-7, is NAGVMQNPRHLVRRRGQEARLRCSPMKGHSHVYWYRQLPEEGLKFMVYLQKENIIDESGMPKERFSAEFPKEGPSILRIQQVVRGDSAAYFCASSGTAGREQYFGPGTRLTVT.

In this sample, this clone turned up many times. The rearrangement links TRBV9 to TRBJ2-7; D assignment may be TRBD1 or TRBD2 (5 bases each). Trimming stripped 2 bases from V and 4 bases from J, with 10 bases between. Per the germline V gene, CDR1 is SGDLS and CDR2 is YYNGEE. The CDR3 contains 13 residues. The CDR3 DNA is TGTGCCAGCAGCGTCTCGGGGCAGTACGAGCAGTACTTC. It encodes CASSVSGQYEQYF.

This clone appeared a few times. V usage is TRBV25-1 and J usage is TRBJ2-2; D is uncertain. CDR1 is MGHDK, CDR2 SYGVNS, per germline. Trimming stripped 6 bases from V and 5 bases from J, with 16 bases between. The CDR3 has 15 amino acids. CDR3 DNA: TGTGCCAGCAGGAATCCGGGCTCAGGTACCGGGGAGCTGTTTTTT. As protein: CASRNPGSGTGELFF.

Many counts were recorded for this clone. The CDR3, as DNA: TGTGCCAGCAGTCGACAGGGATTACTACAAGAGACCCAGTACTTC. This gives the protein CASSRQGLLQETQYF. V is TRBV27 and J is TRBJ2-5; 7 nucleotides line up with TRBD1. Trimming cost V 5 bases and J 2 bases; bases outside gene matches: 8. CDR1 is MNHEY and CDR2 is SMNVEV in the germline V gene (reference sequence). This CDR3 has 15 residues.

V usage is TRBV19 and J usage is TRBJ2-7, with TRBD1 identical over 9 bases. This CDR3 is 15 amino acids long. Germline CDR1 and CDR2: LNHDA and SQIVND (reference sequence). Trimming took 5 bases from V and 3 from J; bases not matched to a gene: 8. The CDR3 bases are TGTGCCAGTAGTGCCAGCGGGACAGGGAGCTACGAGCAGTACTTC. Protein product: CASSASGTGSYEQYF.

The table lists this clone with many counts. CDR3 bases: TGCAGCGTTGAAACGATGGGGCGCGAGCAGTACTTC. Translated: CSVETMGREQYF. The chain has TRBV29-1 and TRBJ2-7, with a weak D call TRBD1 (5 bases). This CDR3 has 12 residues. CDR1 SQVTM and CDR2 ANQGSEA come from the germline V gene. Trimming removed 2 bases at V and 6 bases at J, with 11 bases between.

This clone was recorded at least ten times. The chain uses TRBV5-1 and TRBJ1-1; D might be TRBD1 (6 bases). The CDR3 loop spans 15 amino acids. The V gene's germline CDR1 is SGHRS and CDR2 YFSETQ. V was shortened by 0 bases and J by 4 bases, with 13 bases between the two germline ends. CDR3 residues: CASSLVGGLSTEAFF. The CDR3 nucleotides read TGCGCCAGCAGCTTGGTTGGGGGGCTCAGCACTGAAGCTTTCTTT.

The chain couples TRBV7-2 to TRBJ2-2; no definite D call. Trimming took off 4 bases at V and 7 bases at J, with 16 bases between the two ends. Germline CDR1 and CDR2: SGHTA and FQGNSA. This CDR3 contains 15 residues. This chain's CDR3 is CASSSQVGIHGELFF. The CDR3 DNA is TGTGCCAGCAGCTCCCAGGTGGGTATCCACGGGGAGCTGTTTTTT.

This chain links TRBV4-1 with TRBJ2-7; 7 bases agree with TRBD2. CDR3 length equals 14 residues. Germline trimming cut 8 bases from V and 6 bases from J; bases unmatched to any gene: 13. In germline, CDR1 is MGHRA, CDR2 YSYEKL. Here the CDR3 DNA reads TGCGCCAGCGGAGCCACGGCGGGAGTAGGCGAGCAGTACTTC. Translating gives CASGATAGVGEQYF.

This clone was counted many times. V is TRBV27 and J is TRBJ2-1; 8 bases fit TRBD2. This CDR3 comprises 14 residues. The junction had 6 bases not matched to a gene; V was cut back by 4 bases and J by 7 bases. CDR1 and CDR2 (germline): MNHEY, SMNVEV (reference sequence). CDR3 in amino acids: CASSWTGGPNEQFF. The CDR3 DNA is TGTGCCAGCAGTTGGACGGGAGGGCCTAATGAGCAGTTCTTC.